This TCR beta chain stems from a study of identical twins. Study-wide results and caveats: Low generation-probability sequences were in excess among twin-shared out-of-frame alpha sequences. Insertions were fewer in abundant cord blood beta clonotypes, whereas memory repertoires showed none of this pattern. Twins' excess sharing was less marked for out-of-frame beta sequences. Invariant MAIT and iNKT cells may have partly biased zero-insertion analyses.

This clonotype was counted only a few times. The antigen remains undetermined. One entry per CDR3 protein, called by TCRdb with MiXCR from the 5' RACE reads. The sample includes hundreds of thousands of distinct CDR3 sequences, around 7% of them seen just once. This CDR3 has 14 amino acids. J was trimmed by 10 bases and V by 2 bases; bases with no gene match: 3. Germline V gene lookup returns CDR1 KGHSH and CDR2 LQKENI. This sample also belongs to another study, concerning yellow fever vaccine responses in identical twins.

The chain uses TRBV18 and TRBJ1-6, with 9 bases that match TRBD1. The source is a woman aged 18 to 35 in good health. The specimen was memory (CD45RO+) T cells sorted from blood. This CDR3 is CASSPLDRGSPLHF. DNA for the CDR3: TGTGCCAGCTCACCATTGGACAGGGGCTCACCCCTCCACTTT.